The entry below describes one T cell receptor beta chain. Its antigen is undetermined. The data are from a study of regulatory T cells in long-lasting Graves disease. The CDR3 is made up of 15 amino acids. Trimming shortened V by 1 base and J by 3 bases, and 13 bases separated the two germline ends. Germline loops: CDR1 LGHNA, CDR2 YNFKEQ. According to the study, TCR beta libraries were built with iRepertoire HTBI primers and CDR3-region Arm-PCR. Each CDR3 protein is one row after TCRdb ran MiXCR on the multiplex PCR reads. The sample yields almost 350,000 distinct CDR3 sequences, roughly a fifth seen once. The study's findings and limits: TRBV28, TRBJ1-2 and TRBJ2-5 emerged as the favored segments in persistent disease.

Time point meaning: persistent/refractory GD, antithyroid drugs over 5 years with positive TRAb. Researchers made the TCR library from RNA that was extracted from PBMCs. This TCR came from a female donor with Graves disease. The input for sequencing was peripheral blood mononuclear cells (PBMCs), taken when the disease was refractory, from a patient treated with antithyroid drugs. The chain is built from TRBV4-2 and TRBJ2-7; TRBD2 might be the D (6 bases). The CDR3: CASSQVGGPDYEQYF. The CDR3 DNA follows: TGTGCCAGCAGCCAAGTCGGAGGGCCCGACTACGAGCAGTACTTC.